Each of the 16 T cell receptor beta chains below was sequenced from the same sample in a study of Ad26.COV2.S vaccination and SARS-CoV-2 variants. The assay was immunoSEQ multiplex PCR, and TCRdb's table has in-frame clones only and misses some. In the table there are roughly 390,000 clones, 70% to 90% of which are singletons. Specified treatment: over 15 received Ad26.COV2.S at low or high dose, single or two shots; about 5 received placebo; per-sample allocation not given. Specimen acquisition occurred on day 63 following the initial vaccine or placebo injection. The source was peripheral blood, collected in a trial of Ad26.COV2.S vaccine versus placebo. Source of these receptors: a person between 18 and 59 years old who received the Ad26.COV2.S COVID-19 vaccine or a placebo.

The V call is TRBV27, the J call TRBJ2-1; maybe TRBD1 (6 bases). CDR3 length: 14 amino acids. The germline V and J ends were trimmed by 6 bases and 4 bases, with 13 bases remaining between them. Germline V gene sequence: CDR1 MNHEY, CDR2 SMNVEV (reference sequence). CDR3: CASRPGHLYNEQFF. CDR3 sequence (DNA): TGTGCCAGCAGACCGGGACACCTTTACAATGAGCAGTTCTTC.

Only a few counts were recorded for this clone. This chain connects TRBV9 to TRBJ1-1; D remains ambiguous. Trimming cost V 0 bases and J 5 bases, with 14 bases left between them. Germline V gene lookup returns CDR1 SGDLS and CDR2 YYNGEE. This CDR3 spans 15 amino acids. Here the CDR3 reads CASSVAYFERTEAFF. CDR3 nucleotides: TGTGCCAGCAGCGTAGCCTACTTTGAAAGGACTGAAGCTTTCTTT.

This sequence joins TRBV3-1 (or the pseudogene TRBV3-2) and TRBJ2-7; D gene uncertain. Trimming pared 1 base from V and 0 bases from J, leaving 7 bases between. The CDR3 is 14 amino acids. CDR1 and CDR2 from the germline V gene are LGHDT and YNNKEL (reference sequence). The CDR3: CASSQVYSSYEQYF. In DNA, the CDR3 is TGTGCCAGCAGCCAAGTCTACAGCTCCTACGAGCAGTACTTC.

The gene calls are TRBV5-4 and TRBJ2-3; TRBD1 matches at 9 bases. The germline CDR1 and CDR2 sequences are SGHNT and YYREEE (reference sequence). The CDR3 has 15 residues. Trimming cost V 6 bases and J 2 bases; bases outside gene matches: 7. CDR3 region: CASTRTGANTDTQYF. The CDR3, as DNA: TGTGCCAGCACCCGGACAGGGGCTAACACAGATACGCAGTATTTT.

The rearrangement links TRBV20-1 to TRBJ2-3, with 12 positions matching TRBD2. The CDR3 has 16 amino acids. Trimming removed 3 bases from V and 2 bases from J; junction bases left unmatched: 6. Germline V gene sequence: CDR1 DFQATT, CDR2 SNEGSKA (reference sequence). The CDR3 region has the DNA TGCAGTGCTAGTATACTAGCGGGGGGATTCACAGATACGCAGTATTTT. Translating gives CSASILAGGFTDTQYF.

This chain links TRBV6-4 with TRBJ1-2; D possibly corresponds to TRBD1 (5 bases). V was trimmed by 2 bases and J by 2 bases, leaving 9 bases between them. Germline CDR1 reads MRHNA; CDR2 reads SNTAGT. This CDR3 spans 14 amino acids. CDR3 in DNA: TGTGCCAGCAGTGACATGGGGCTCAACTATGGCTACACCTTC. Protein sequence: CASSDMGLNYGYTF.

This clone was picked up a small number of times. The J gene is TRBJ2-3, the V gene TRBV7-2; D gene unclear. V was pared by 5 bases and J by 2 bases, with 5 bases between. Germline CDR1 reads SGHTA; CDR2 reads FQGNSA. The CDR3 sequence is 12 residues long. The DNA for the CDR3 is TGTGCCAGCAGCCTGTTCACAGATACGCAGTATTTT. This translates into CASSLFTDTQYF.

The chain joins TRBV6-5 to TRBJ1-4; 9 bases are shared with TRBD1. The CDR3 totals 13 residues. V was clipped by 8 bases and J by 5 bases; unmatched bases: 3. Germline V lookup: CDR1 MNHEY, CDR2 SVGAGI. Written as DNA, the CDR3 is TGTGCCAGCGGACAGGGGCTAAATGAAAAACTGTTTTTT. It encodes CASGQGLNEKLFF.

This clone was detected only once. V usage is TRBV18 and J usage is TRBJ1-2; unclear D gene. Germline V gives CDR1 KGHSH, CDR2 LQKENI. The V and J ends lost 2 bases and 0 bases respectively, with 13 bases between them. The CDR3 runs 16 residues. The CDR3 here is CASSPIPSEANYGYTF. In nucleotides, the CDR3 is TGTGCCAGCTCACCAATACCCTCGGAAGCTAACTATGGCTACACCTTC.

The chain recombines TRBV5-4 with TRBJ2-1, with a tentative D call TRBD1 (7 bases). Germline V gene lookup returns CDR1 SGHNT and CDR2 YYREEE (reference sequence). The CDR3 totals 13 residues. V lost 4 bases, J lost 8 bases, and 13 bases lay in between. The CDR3 nucleotides read TGTGCCAGCAGCGTTGACAGGGAGGATGAGCAGTTCTTC. Its translation: CASSVDREDEQFF.

This clone was seen once. The chain recombines TRBV15 with TRBJ2-7, with TRBD1 matching over 8 bases. V lost 2 bases, J lost 2 bases, and 2 bases stayed unmatched. This CDR3 region has 14 residues. CDR1 and CDR2 (germline): LNHNV, YYDKDF (reference sequence). The CDR3 protein is CATSRQGATYEQYF. The CDR3 nucleotides are TGTGCCACCAGCAGACAGGGGGCCACCTACGAGCAGTACTTC.

The chain is built from TRBV5-4 and TRBJ2-3, with 7 positions matching TRBD2. CDR3 length: 16 residues. Trimming removed 4 bases from V and 4 bases from J; junction bases left unmatched: 12. CDR1 is SGHNT and CDR2 is YYREEE in the germline V gene (reference sequence). The CDR3 coding sequence is TGTGCCAGCAGCCTAGCGGCGGGGGTGGAGGCAGATACGCAGTATTTT. Protein: CASSLAAGVEADTQYF.

The rearrangement links TRBV10-3 to TRBJ2-7; tentatively, D is TRBD2 (6 bases). This CDR3 is built from 15 residues. Per germline, CDR1 ENHRY and CDR2 SYGVKD. V lost 4 bases, J lost 2 bases, and 15 bases lay in between. Here the CDR3 DNA reads TGTGCCATCAGTGCCAGGGACTCCTTGACCTACGAGCAGTACTTC. It codes for CAISARDSLTYEQYF.

This clone was recorded a few times. The J gene is TRBJ2-3, the V gene TRBV11-2; maybe TRBD2 (5 bases). The V end was cut by 6 bases, the J end by 5 bases, with 21 bases between. The CDR3 is 16 amino acids. CDR1 SGHAT and CDR2 FQNNGV come from the germline V gene. This chain's CDR3 is CASRPLRGRRGDTQYF. In DNA, the CDR3 is TGTGCCAGCAGGCCTCTCCGTGGACGCCGGGGAGATACGCAGTATTTT.

This sequence joins TRBV24-1 and TRBJ2-1; possible D gene TRBD2, 5 bases. The V gene's germline CDR1 is KGHDR and CDR2 SFDVKD. The CDR3 runs 13 residues. V lost 7 bases and J 8 bases, leaving 14 bases between the germline ends. The CDR3 loop reads CATRGVGRDEQFF. The CDR3 DNA follows: TGTGCCACCAGGGGAGTGGGAAGGGATGAGCAGTTCTTC.

This clone was picked up a small number of times. The V gene is TRBV5-4, the J gene TRBJ1-3, with D perhaps TRBD1 (6 bases). Germline CDR1 reads SGHNT; CDR2 reads YYREEE (reference sequence). This CDR3 spans 15 amino acids. V gave up 7 bases and J gave up 3 bases, with 17 bases separating them. CDR3 loop: CASSLRGAGGNTIYF. CDR3 nucleotides: TGTGCCAGCTCCCTAAGGGGGGCAGGTGGAAACACCATATATTTT.